Shown below are 21 T cell receptor beta chains from a single sample sequenced in a study of control samples from healthy donors and cancer patients. Measured with immunoSEQ multiplex PCR; TCRdb has only the in-frame clones, and not every one. The repertoire has 110,000 or so clones, just under 90% of them found once; the top ten carry roughly an eighth. Sequencing was carried out using blood. The receptors stem from a man aged 30 to 45 in good health.

This clone was observed once. This chain uses TRBV4-1 with TRBJ2-3; TRBD1 matches at 7 bases. Per germline, CDR1 MGHRA and CDR2 YSYEKL. The CDR3 is made up of 14 amino acids. The V segment lost 6 bases and the J segment 0 bases; nucleotides outside the gene matches: 3. The chain's CDR3 is CASSYRGSTDTQYF. As DNA, the CDR3 is TGCGCCAGCAGTTACAGGGGAAGCACAGATACGCAGTATTTT.

The rearrangement links TRBV5-1 to TRBJ1-2; D may be TRBD1 (5 bases). Trimming stripped 0 bases from V and 8 bases from J, with 14 bases between. Per germline, CDR1 SGHRS and CDR2 YFSETQ. This CDR3 comprises 14 residues. The CDR3 DNA sequence: TGCGCCAGCAGCTTGGAGGCACCGGGGGTGGGCTACACCTTC. Encoded protein: CASSLEAPGVGYTF.

This chain links TRBV18 with TRBJ2-1; D is perhaps TRBD1 (5 bases). CDR3 size: 14 residues. Germline V gene sequence: CDR1 KGHSH, CDR2 LQKENI. V was clipped by 3 bases and J by 7 bases, with 13 bases between them. CDR3 region: CASSPGQGQNEQFF. In nucleotides, the CDR3 is TGTGCCAGCTCACCCGGCCAGGGTCAGAATGAGCAGTTCTTC.

The chain recombines TRBV27 with TRBJ1-5, with D possibly matching TRBD1 (6 bases). The CDR3 runs 12 residues. The germline V gene encodes CDR1 MNHEY and CDR2 SMNVEV (reference sequence). V gave up 4 bases and J gave up 7 bases, with 8 bases separating them. The CDR3 region has the DNA TGTGCCAGCAGTTCACAGGGACAGCCCCAGCATTTT. Translated: CASSSQGQPQHF.

The chain recombines TRBV19 with TRBJ1-1; tentatively, D is TRBD1 (5 bases). Germline loops: CDR1 LNHDA, CDR2 SQIVND (reference sequence). The CDR3 consists of 13 residues. V dropped 7 bases and J dropped 6 bases, with 15 bases sitting between them. CDR3 sequence reads: CASTVGGGPEAFF. The CDR3 DNA sequence: TGTGCCAGTACAGTGGGGGGTGGGCCTGAAGCTTTCTTT.

The V gene is TRBV14, the J gene TRBJ1-5; D remains ambiguous. The CDR3 has 13 residues. CDR1 and CDR2 from the germline V gene are SGHDN and FVKESK. Trimming removed 3 bases from V and 8 bases from J, with 11 bases in between. The CDR3 loop is CASSQGLGKPQHF. CDR3 in DNA: TGTGCCAGCAGCCAGGGCCTTGGAAAGCCCCAGCATTTT.

J is TRBJ1-1 and V is TRBV12-3 or TRBV12-4; D gene ambiguous. This CDR3 has 12 amino acids. V gave up 5 bases and J gave up 10 bases, with 14 bases separating them. DNA of the CDR3: TGTGCCAGCAGTGCAAAACTCTGGGGAGCTTTCTTT. Residues: CASSAKLWGAFF.

The chain carries TRBV7-2 and TRBJ2-1; D is perhaps TRBD1 (5 bases). The CDR3 contains 17 residues. Germline values: CDR1 SGHTA, CDR2 FQGNSA. Trimming removed 1 base at V and 0 bases at J, with 13 bases between. CDR3 bases: TGTGCCAGCAGCTTAGGGGGCCCACAGAGCTCCTACAATGAGCAGTTCTTC. Encoded protein: CASSLGGPQSSYNEQFF.

This chain joins TRBV20-1 and TRBJ1-3; D unclear. Germline loops: CDR1 DFQATT, CDR2 SNEGSKA (reference sequence). The CDR3 runs to 14 residues. V was clipped by 3 bases and J by 1 base, with 10 bases between them. Here the CDR3 DNA reads TGCAGTGCTAGTGGGGTAATTTCTGGAAACACCATATATTTT. Encoded protein: CSASGVISGNTIYF.

The chain uses TRBV28 and TRBJ2-7, with unresolved D. The germline V gene has CDR1 MDHEN and CDR2 SYDVKM. The CDR3 runs to 13 residues. Trimming took 7 bases from V and 5 from J, leaving 15 bases between them. CDR3 amino acids: CASTASLDDEQYF. In DNA form, the CDR3 reads TGTGCCAGCACCGCTTCTCTGGACGACGAGCAGTACTTC.

This chain connects TRBV27 to TRBJ1-1; D unresolved. The V gene's germline CDR1 is MNHEY and CDR2 SMNVEV (reference sequence). V gave up 1 base and J gave up 2 bases, with 8 bases separating them. The CDR3 length is 14 residues. CDR3: CASSLFGGNTEAFF. The CDR3 bases are TGTGCCAGCAGTTTATTTGGAGGCAACACTGAAGCTTTCTTT.

The J gene is TRBJ1-4, the V gene TRBV30; TRBD1 matches at 8 bases. This CDR3 contains 16 residues. Germline assignment: CDR1 GTSNPN and CDR2 SVGIG (reference sequence). V dropped 1 base and J dropped 7; count of bases not matched to a gene: 11. CDR3 in DNA: TGTGCCTGGAGTGCTTTTACGGGACAGGACGGTGAAAAACTGTTTTTT. Translation: CAWSAFTGQDGEKLFF.

This sequence joins TRBV18 and TRBJ2-7; the D gene is possibly TRBD1 (6 bases). The CDR3 has 13 residues. The germline CDR1 and CDR2 sequences are KGHSH and LQKENI. V was clipped by 3 bases and J by 5 bases, with 11 bases between them. DNA of the CDR3: TGTGCCAGCTCACCGCAGGGGTCCGACGAGCAGTACGTC. As protein: CASSPQGSDEQYV.

This clone was observed once. The genes are TRBV19 and TRBJ1-5; no definite D call. The V gene lost 3 bases and the J gene lost 6 bases, with 12 bases spanning the gap. In germline, CDR1 is LNHDA, CDR2 SQIVND (reference sequence). This CDR3 is built from 14 residues. The DNA of the CDR3 is TGTGCCAGTAGTATTGTAGGTAAGGGTCAGCCCCAGCATTTT. This encodes CASSIVGKGQPQHF.

This chain joins TRBV2 and TRBJ1-4, with a possible D match to TRBD1 (6 bases). CDR1 is SNHLY and CDR2 is FYNNEI in the germline V gene. V lost 6 bases and J 5 bases, leaving 7 bases between the germline ends. This CDR3 is built from 12 residues. This chain's CDR3 is CASRGANEKLFF. The CDR3 DNA follows: TGTGCCAGCAGGGGGGCGAATGAAAAACTGTTTTTT.

The chain links TRBV5-6 to TRBJ2-4, with D perhaps matching TRBD1 (5 bases). Germline-derived CDR1 and CDR2 are SGHDT and YYEEEE. Trimming removed 4 bases from V and 0 bases from J, with 17 bases in between. There are 17 residues in the CDR3. CDR3 protein: CASSIPQGARAKNIQYF. CDR3 DNA: TGTGCCAGCAGCATCCCCCAAGGGGCCCGAGCCAAAAACATTCAGTACTTC.

This rearrangement joins TRBV4-1 to TRBJ1-1, with 7 bases identical to TRBD1. Germline values: CDR1 MGHRA, CDR2 YSYEKL. CDR3 size: 17 residues. The V and J ends lost 1 base and 0 bases, in that order; junction bases with no gene match: 8. CDR3 sequence: CASSQGGVTGLNTEAFF. The CDR3 DNA is TGCGCCAGCAGCCAAGGGGGGGTGACAGGGCTGAACACTGAAGCTTTCTTT.

This clone showed up just once. The chain is built from TRBV19 and TRBJ1-2; TRBD1 is a possible D gene (6 bases). Germline CDR1 reads LNHDA; CDR2 reads SQIVND (reference sequence). V lost 2 bases, J lost 4 bases, and 14 bases lay in between. CDR3 length: 15 residues. The DNA of the CDR3 is TGTGCCAGTAGTATAAACCCCACGGACAGCTATGGCTACACCTTC. Protein product: CASSINPTDSYGYTF.

The chain couples TRBV5-6 to TRBJ1-6; D is ambiguous. This CDR3 contains 12 residues. Germline assignment: CDR1 SGHDT and CDR2 YYEEEE. V was shortened by 7 bases and J by 8 bases, with 10 bases between the two germline ends. This chain's CDR3 is CASRVGHSPLHF. CDR3 DNA: TGTGCCAGCCGCGTCGGCCATTCACCCCTCCACTTT.

The chain couples TRBV25-1 to TRBJ2-5; D may be TRBD1 (5 bases). The CDR3 spans 14 residues. The V end lost 5 bases, the J end lost 6 bases, and 16 bases lay between the germline ends. Germline assignment: CDR1 MGHDK and CDR2 SYGVNS. The CDR3 DNA reads as TGTGCCAGCAGTTCCACAGACAGCATGAAGACCCAGTACTTC. Translated: CASSSTDSMKTQYF. Full variable domain (remainder filled in from reference TRBV25-1 and TRBJ2-5): EADIYQTPRYLVIGTGKKITLECSQTMGHDKMYWYQQDPGMELHLIHYSYGVNSTEKGDLSSESTVSRIRTEHFPLTLESARPSHTSQYLCASSSTDSMKTQYFGPGTRLLVL.

V usage is TRBV5-4 and J usage is TRBJ1-4; 7 bases fit TRBD1. Per germline, CDR1 SGHNT and CDR2 YYREEE (reference sequence). V was clipped by 4 bases and J by 5 bases; unmatched bases: 11. This CDR3 has 16 residues. CDR3 protein: CASSRSRQGGNEKLFF. CDR3 coding DNA: TGTGCCAGCAGCCGTTCCCGACAGGGAGGGAATGAAAAACTGTTTTTT.